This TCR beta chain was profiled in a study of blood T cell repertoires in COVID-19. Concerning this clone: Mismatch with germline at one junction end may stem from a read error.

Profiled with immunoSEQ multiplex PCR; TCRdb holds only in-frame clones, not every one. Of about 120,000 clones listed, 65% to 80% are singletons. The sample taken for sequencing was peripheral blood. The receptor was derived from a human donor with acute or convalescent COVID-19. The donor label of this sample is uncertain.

The CDR3 region is CASADRSNQPQHF. The CDR3 coding sequence is TGTGCCAGTGCTGACAGGAGCAACCAGCCCCAGCATTTT. The chain recombines TRBV19 with TRBJ1-5; D is possibly TRBD1 (6 bases). CDR3 length equals 13 residues. From germline, CDR1 is LNHDA and CDR2 SQIVND (reference sequence).